This note documents a single T cell receptor (beta chain) sequence. No antigen is known for it. No base quality information exists; no much larger clone differs at one position. PBMCs were isolated by Ficoll-Paque density gradient centrifugation. Trimming removed 6 bases from V and 5 bases from J; the gene matches leave 15 bases unexplained. From its cysteine to its phenylalanine, the CDR3 spans 17 amino acids. Solely the CDR3 DNA is kept, with 51 bases framed from the first base. The germline V gene supplies CDR1 SGHTA and CDR2 FQGNSA. This entry belongs to a study of T-cell memory formation after mild COVID-19 (dated by TCRdb to about 2021). General notes on the study: TCR sequence clusters from the two donors were largely donor specific. Two young, previously healthy adult volunteers made up the cohort, one male and one female. T-cell clones expanding and contracting after mild COVID-19 in a couple of donors were tracked by longitudinal TCRalpha and TCRbeta repertoire sequencing. Results and caveats for the whole study, not just this receptor: SARS-CoV-2 specificity was not confirmed for the second-wave clones peaking on day 37. The study covered only a couple of mild cases, and larger cohorts including severe cases with pre-infection samples were considered necessary. Contracting CD4+ clones turned up mainly in the CM and EM memory subsets, whereas EMRA was where CD8+ clones were enriched. The detection of some responding clones in pre-infection memory suggests that pre-existing cross-reactive memory T cells joined the SARS-CoV-2 response. Clones that contracted from day 15 to 85 showed balanced CD4/CD8 phenotypes, whereas a second wave of clones that expanded from day 15 to 37 leaned towards CD4+.

For sequencing, an Illumina NovaSeq 6000 was employed. cDNA libraries for TCRalpha and TCRbeta were prepared by 5'RACE using constant-segment primers, with sample barcodes and unique molecular identifiers added. RNA was extracted from every sample with Trizol reagent. Library amplification was performed in two PCR steps, and a second sample barcode and Illumina TruSeq adapters were introduced in the second step. The libraries were sequenced on an Illumina NovaSeq using 2 x 150 bp paired-end reads. Under the source paper's analysis protocol: Reads were demultiplexed and collapsed into UMI-guided consensus sequences with migec v1.2.7. With mixcr v2.1.11, UMI consensuses were aligned to TRA and TRB V and J templates and assembled into clonotypes. A clonotype was counted as expanded or contracted only when both edgeR and NoisET called the clonotype significant, with the noise models trained on biological replicates. For edgeR calls, a false discovery rate-adjusted p below 0.01 and a log2 fold-change threshold of 1 were applied. As an exploratory analysis of dynamics, max-normalized trajectories of the 1000 most abundant clonotypes were examined with PCA combined with hierarchical clustering. Separately sequenced CD4+ and CD8+ repertoires were used to assign a CD4 or CD8 phenotype to each responding clone. Through fastp at Q25 and MiXCR, TCRdb rebuilt clones from the public reads, retaining in-frame beta chains. When rows share a CDR3 protein, they turn into one entry using the most common DNA and genes. TCRdb's processing, not the study's, gives the V and J calls here. Across this sample there are around 300,000 distinct CDR3 sequences, with roughly 13% seen only once. The top ten hold roughly 20% of the sample.

The clonotype was recovered from a young man who had mild COVID-19 (a few samples of this study predate the infection). The sample titles of this study are shuffled in the database, so cell type and time point are left out; the donor was told from shared clones. The sample comprised PBMCs or a T cell subset sorted from them (not recorded which). The chain couples TRBV7-2 to TRBJ1-2; a stretch of 10 junction bases matches TRBD1. The CDR3 loop reads CASSSSGTGVSFYGYTF. At the DNA level, the sequence is TGTGCCAGCAGTTCATCCGGGACAGGGGTGAGCTTTTATGGCTACACCTTC.